These 4 T cell receptor beta chains originate from one sample sequenced in a study of blood T cell repertoires in COVID-19. The data were produced by immunoSEQ multiplex PCR, yet TCRdb's version contains in-frame clones alone and is incomplete. Seen here are some 300,000 clones, about nine tenths observed once, and the top ten hold 6.3%. Material: peripheral blood. The receptors originated from a woman aged 45-65 years with COVID-19, enrolled during active disease.

The chain carries TRBV18 and TRBJ1-3, with unresolved D. The germline V gene encodes CDR1 KGHSH and CDR2 LQKENI. V dropped 3 bases and J dropped 0 bases, with 15 bases sitting between them. This CDR3 region has 17 residues. CDR3 protein: CASSPNIGGDSGNTIYF. The CDR3 DNA is TGTGCCAGCTCACCGAACATTGGCGGAGACTCTGGAAACACCATATATTTT. The whole variable domain, remainder taken from reference TRBV18 and TRBJ1-3, is NAGVMQNPRHLVRRRGQEARLRCSPMKGHSHVYWYRQLPEEGLKFMVYLQKENIIDESGMPKERFSAEFPKEGPSILRIQQVVRGDSAAYFCASSPNIGGDSGNTIYFGEGSWLTVV.

The DNA of the CDR3 is TGTGCCAGCAGCGCCCCGGGGGGTTCCTACGAGCAGTACTTC. Amino acid sequence: CASSAPGGSYEQYF. The chain is built from TRBV27 and TRBJ2-7, with 7 bases matching TRBD2. With V trimmed by 6 bases and J by 1 base, 6 bases remained unmatched. The CDR3 is made up of 14 amino acids. Germline V gives CDR1 MNHEY, CDR2 SMNVEV (reference sequence).

The gene calls are TRBV3-1 (or the pseudogene TRBV3-2) and TRBJ2-7, with a possible D match to TRBD2 (6 bases). CDR1 LGHDT and CDR2 YNNKEL come from the germline V gene (reference sequence). V lost 1 base to trimming and J lost 8 bases, with 18 bases between them. The CDR3 sequence is 15 residues long. In DNA, the CDR3 is TGTGCCAGCAGCCAAGGGGGCCTTGGGGGGACCCAGCAGTACTTC. Translating gives CASSQGGLGGTQQYF.

On this clone itself: The sample contains more than one DNA sequence encoding this CDR3. J is TRBJ2-3 and V is TRBV7-9; TRBD2 matches 15 bases. CDR3 size: 17 residues. V shed 4 bases and J 3 bases; nucleotides not matched to a gene: 5. Germline-derived CDR1 and CDR2 are SEHNR and FQNEAQ (reference sequence). The CDR3 DNA reads TGTGCCAGCAGCTCCCCGGGACTAGCGGGAGGAACAGATACGCAGTATTTT. This gives the protein CASSSPGLAGGTDTQYF.